The 9 T cell receptor beta chains below all came from one sample that was sequenced in a study of tumor-infiltrating T cells and Merkel cell polyomavirus. Whole-study context: The T cells studied were KLL-specific CD8+ cells against Merkel polyomavirus.

Robust Merkel cell polyomavirus Large T antigen positivity by immunohistochemistry was seen in all patients' tumors. Generated by immunoSEQ multiplex PCR, the TCRdb table keeps only in-frame clones and is missing some. The table has 26,000 or so clones, about 90% seen once. What was sequenced was lymph node tissue. Receptors originate from a middle-aged man with Merkel cell carcinoma.

The rearrangement uses TRBV19 and TRBJ2-1; TRBD1 is a possible D gene (6 bases). Trimming removed 5 bases at V and 4 bases at J, with 15 bases between. Germline CDR1 is LNHDA and CDR2 is SQIVND (reference sequence). The CDR3 consists of 15 residues. The CDR3 nucleotides are TGTGCCAGTAGTTCCTATTACGGACAGTACAATGAGCAGTTCTTC. It encodes CASSSYYGQYNEQFF.

This clone was picked up one time. The chain is built from TRBV27 and TRBJ2-1; a weak D match, TRBD2 (6 bases). The germline V and J ends were trimmed by 2 bases and 7 bases, with 12 bases remaining between them. The CDR3 is 14 residues long. Germline assignment: CDR1 MNHEY and CDR2 SMNVEV (reference sequence). The CDR3 is CASSLGLASNEQFF. The CDR3 nucleotides are TGTGCCAGCAGTTTAGGGCTAGCGTCTAATGAGCAGTTCTTC.

This clone was observed a single time. This sequence joins TRBV7-9 and TRBJ2-7, with D tentatively TRBD1 (7 bases). Trimming removed 7 bases at V and 1 base at J, with 11 bases between. The CDR3 has 13 residues. Per germline, CDR1 SEHNR and CDR2 FQNEAQ (reference sequence). DNA for the CDR3: TGTGCCAGCACCAGGGGGGATTCCTACGAGCAGTACTTC. It encodes CASTRGDSYEQYF.

CDR3 bases: TGTGCCAGCAGTTCTCCTGCACAGGGCTCTGGCTACACCTTC. It codes for CASSSPAQGSGYTF. This chain connects TRBV28 to TRBJ1-2; D possibly corresponds to TRBD1 (6 bases). CDR3 length: 14 amino acids. From germline, CDR1 is MDHEN and CDR2 SYDVKM. V shed 4 bases and J shed 7 bases, with 16 bases lying between them.

Only a few counts were recorded for this clone. The CDR3 bases are TGTGCCAGCCGCCAGCCCGGGAATGAAAAACTGTTTTTT. It yields the protein CASRQPGNEKLFF. The chain links TRBV6-5 to TRBJ1-4, with D hard to call. The V gene's germline CDR1 is MNHEY and CDR2 SVGAGI. The CDR3 loop spans 13 amino acids. The germline V and J ends were trimmed by 8 bases and 5 bases, with 12 bases remaining between them.

This chain uses TRBV5-1 with TRBJ2-1; D gene uncertain. The V and J ends lost 0 bases and 5 bases respectively, with 6 bases between them. The CDR3 has 13 residues. From germline, CDR1 is SGHRS and CDR2 YFSETQ. CDR3: CASSLGPNNEQFF. The CDR3 DNA reads as TGCGCCAGCAGCTTGGGTCCCAACAATGAGCAGTTCTTC.

The chain is built from TRBV2 and TRBJ2-7; TRBD1 matches at 9 bases. CDR3 length equals 16 residues. Germline trimming cut 11 bases from V and 4 bases from J; bases unmatched to any gene: 18. Germline V gene data show CDR1 as SNHLY and CDR2 as FYNNEI. The CDR3 here is CAYTIFEDRGSYEQYF. CDR3 DNA sequence: TGTGCCTATACGATTTTTGAGGACAGGGGAAGTTACGAGCAGTACTTC.

The rearrangement links TRBV7-3 to TRBJ1-1; 7 positions agree with TRBD1. This CDR3 comprises 14 residues. The germline gives CDR1 SGHTA, CDR2 FQGTGA. J gave up 1 base and V 5 bases, and 4 bases lay outside the gene matches. CDR3 residues: CASSPGQSNTEAFF. The CDR3 DNA reads as TGTGCCAGCAGCCCGGGACAGTCGAACACTGAAGCTTTCTTT. The full variable domain, in which reference TRBV7-3 and TRBJ1-1 provide the parts outside the CDR3, is GAGVSQTPSNKVTEKGKYVELRCDPISGHTALYWYRQSLGQGPEFLIYFQGTGAADDSGLPNDRFFAVRPEGSVSTLKIQRTERGDSAVYLCASSPGQSNTEAFFGQGTRLTVV.

The gene calls are TRBV30 and TRBJ2-2, with D tentatively TRBD2 (6 bases). The CDR3 length is 16 residues. Germline CDR1 is GTSNPN and CDR2 is SVGIG (reference sequence). Trimming left V 0 bases short and J 3 bases short, with 14 bases between. The CDR3, as DNA: TGTGCCTGGAGTGTACTCGGCGGGATGCACACCGGGGAGCTGTTTTTT. It yields the protein CAWSVLGGMHTGELFF.